The source of this T cell receptor beta chain is a study of shared clonotypes between healthy human individuals. Overall study findings and caveats: Compared with clonotypes that all four donors shared, non-shared clonotypes had lower generation probabilities. With a handful of donors compared, 4% to 5% of naive CD4 clonotypes were shared.

Comments on this clone: Its specificity is unknown.

This CDR3 is built from 15 residues. The germline gives CDR1 MNHNS, CDR2 SASEGT. Germline trimming cut 2 bases from V and 7 bases from J; bases unmatched to any gene: 6. Adult donors, all healthy and HIV-negative, had no recent acute infections or vaccinations. Here immunoSEQ multiplex PCR was the method, and the copy in TCRdb shows in-frame clones only, minus some. The repertoire holds some 350,000 clones, over 65% seen once, with about a tenth in the top ten. The chain links TRBV6-1 to TRBJ2-3; 10 nucleotides line up with TRBD1. The TCR comes from a man younger than 45 in good health. Sequenced: memory CD4+ T cells sorted from blood. Noted subset: CD45RA-negative fraction. The CDR3 coding sequence is TGTGCCAGCAGTGAAACGGGACAGGGGATGCATACGCAGTATTTT. This gives the protein CASSETGQGMHTQYF.